This paragraph covers one TCR beta chain sequence. Its specificity is not known. Profiled with immunoSEQ multiplex PCR; TCRdb holds only in-frame clones, not every one. The sample includes roughly 96,000 clones, approximately 85% of them seen just once. The CDR3 runs to 13 residues. Trimming stripped 2 bases from V and 0 bases from J, with 4 bases between. The germline V gene encodes CDR1 LNHNV and CDR2 YYDKDF (reference sequence). These data are taken from a study of identifying expanded T cells in peripheral blood. Collection occurred without any documented infections or immune events in donors. Overall study findings and caveats: Approximately 2-week clone count variance significantly increased as total template count grew.

Material: blood. The rearrangement joins TRBV15 to TRBJ1-1; D unclear. The TCR originated in a person aged 18-70 years in good health. The CDR3 spells CATSRKLNTEAFF. The DNA for the CDR3 is TGTGCCACCAGCAGAAAGTTGAACACTGAAGCTTTCTTT.